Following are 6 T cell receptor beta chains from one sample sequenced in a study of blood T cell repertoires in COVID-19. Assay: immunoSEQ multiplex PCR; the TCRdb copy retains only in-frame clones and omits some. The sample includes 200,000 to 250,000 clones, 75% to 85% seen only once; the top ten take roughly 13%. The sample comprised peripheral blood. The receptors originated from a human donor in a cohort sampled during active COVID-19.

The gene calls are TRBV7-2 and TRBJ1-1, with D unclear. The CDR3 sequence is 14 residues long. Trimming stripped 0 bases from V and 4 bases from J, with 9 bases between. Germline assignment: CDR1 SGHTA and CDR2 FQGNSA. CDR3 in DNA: TGTGCCAGCAGCTTAGCGCGGGTTGCCACTGAAGCTTTCTTT. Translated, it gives CASSLARVATEAFF.

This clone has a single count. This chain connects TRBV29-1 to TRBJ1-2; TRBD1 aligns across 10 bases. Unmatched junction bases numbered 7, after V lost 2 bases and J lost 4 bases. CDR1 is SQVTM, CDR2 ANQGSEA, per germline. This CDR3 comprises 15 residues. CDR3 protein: CSVESEDRGSYGYTF. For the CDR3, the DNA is TGCAGCGTTGAAAGTGAGGACAGGGGGTCCTATGGCTACACCTTC.

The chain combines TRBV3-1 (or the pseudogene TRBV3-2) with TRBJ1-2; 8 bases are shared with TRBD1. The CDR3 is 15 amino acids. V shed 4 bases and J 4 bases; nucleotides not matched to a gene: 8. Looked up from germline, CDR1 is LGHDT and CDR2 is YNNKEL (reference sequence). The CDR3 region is CASSRGRQGLYGYTF. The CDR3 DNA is TGTGCCAGCAGCCGAGGGCGACAGGGGCTCTATGGCTACACCTTC.

CDR3 residues: CASRRTGEDEKLFF. DNA for the CDR3: TGCGCCAGCAGACGGACAGGGGAAGATGAAAAACTGTTTTTT. The rearrangement uses TRBV5-1 and TRBJ1-4, with 9 nucleotides matching TRBD1. V trimming: 5 bases; J trimming: 6 bases; junction bases outside the gene matches: 5. The CDR3 spans 14 residues. Germline V gene sequence: CDR1 SGHRS, CDR2 YFSETQ.

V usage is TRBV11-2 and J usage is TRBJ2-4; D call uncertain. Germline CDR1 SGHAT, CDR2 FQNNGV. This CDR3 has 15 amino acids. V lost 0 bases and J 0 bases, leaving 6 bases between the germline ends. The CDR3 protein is CASSLDAIAKNIQYF. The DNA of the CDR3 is TGTGCCAGCAGCTTAGATGCGATAGCCAAAAACATTCAGTACTTC.

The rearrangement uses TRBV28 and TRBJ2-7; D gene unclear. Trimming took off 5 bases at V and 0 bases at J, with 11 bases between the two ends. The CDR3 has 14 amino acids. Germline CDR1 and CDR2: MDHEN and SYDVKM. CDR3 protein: CASSKQSLSYEQYF. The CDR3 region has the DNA TGTGCCAGCAGTAAACAGTCGCTCTCCTACGAGCAGTACTTC.